This passage covers 5 T cell receptor beta chains from one sample sequenced in a study of blood T cell repertoires in COVID-19. TCRdb's copy holds only in-frame clones and misses some; the assay was immunoSEQ multiplex PCR. The sample includes 130,000 or so clones, about four fifths of them seen just once. Sequencing was performed on peripheral blood. All receptors come from a human donor in a cohort sampled during active COVID-19.

This clone is a singleton in its sample. J is TRBJ2-1 and V is TRBV15, with D unresolved. V was shortened by 2 bases and J by 0 bases, with 14 bases between the two germline ends. From germline, CDR1 is LNHNV and CDR2 YYDKDF (reference sequence). There are 17 residues in the CDR3. The chain's CDR3 is CATSRPFHSGSYNEQFF. Here the CDR3 DNA reads TGTGCCACCAGCAGACCGTTTCATTCCGGCTCCTACAATGAGCAGTTCTTC. The full variable domain, in which reference TRBV15 and TRBJ2-1 provide the parts outside the CDR3, is DAMVIQNPRYQVTQFGKPVTLSCSQTLNHNVMYWYQQKSSQAPKLLFHYYDKDFNNEADTPDNFQSRRPNTSFCFLDIRSPGLGDTAMYLCATSRPFHSGSYNEQFFGPGTRLTVL.

The CDR3: CASSQISGANVLTF. CDR3 bases: TGTGCCAGCAGTCAGATTTCTGGGGCCAACGTCCTGACTTTC. The gene calls are TRBV6-5 and TRBJ2-6, with D unclear. V lost 5 bases to trimming and J lost 1 base, with 6 bases between them. This CDR3 contains 14 residues. Germline V CDR1 and CDR2: MNHEY, SVGAGI.

The chain recombines TRBV20-1 with TRBJ1-2; 8 nucleotides align to TRBD1. Germline V lookup: CDR1 DFQATT, CDR2 SNEGSKA (reference sequence). This CDR3 has 13 residues. J was trimmed by 8 bases and V by 3 bases; bases with no gene match: 8. Written as DNA, the CDR3 is TGCAGTGCTAGTGCCCAGGGGGCCTGGGGCTACACCTTC. Amino acid sequence: CSASAQGAWGYTF.

The table lists this clone with a few counts. This chain connects TRBV12-3 or TRBV12-4 to TRBJ1-1, with a tentative D call TRBD1 (5 bases). This CDR3 is 12 amino acids long. Between the trimmed V and J ends, which lost 7 bases and 6 bases, there was a span of 12 bases. The CDR3 here is CASNQGIAEAFF. CDR3 in DNA: TGTGCCAGCAACCAGGGTATCGCTGAAGCTTTCTTT.

V and J are TRBV6-4 and TRBJ2-1; 11 nucleotides align to TRBD2. The germline V gene encodes CDR1 MRHNA and CDR2 SNTAGT. J was trimmed by 6 bases and V by 6 bases; bases with no gene match: 7. The CDR3 has 15 amino acids. The CDR3 DNA is TGTGCCAGCAGACCCACTAGCGGGGGCCTCAATGAGCAGTTCTTC. It encodes CASRPTSGGLNEQFF.